The T cell receptor (beta chain) described here comes from a study of blood T cell repertoires in COVID-19. Measured with immunoSEQ multiplex PCR; TCRdb has only the in-frame clones, and not every one. This table holds around 90,000 clones, roughly 80% found once. Germline V gene lookup returns CDR1 GTSNPN and CDR2 SVGIG (reference sequence). The CDR3 is 16 residues long. After removal of 7 bases from V and 0 bases from J, the junction contained 12 bases not matched to a gene. This rearrangement joins TRBV30 to TRBJ1-2, with 9 bases aligning to TRBD1. The sequenced sample consisted of peripheral blood. This TCR was sampled from a human donor in a cohort sampled during active COVID-19. DNA for the CDR3: TGTGCCTCCTATAGGGACAGGGTGACCGCTAACTATGGCTACACCTTC. Protein: CASYRDRVTANYGYTF.